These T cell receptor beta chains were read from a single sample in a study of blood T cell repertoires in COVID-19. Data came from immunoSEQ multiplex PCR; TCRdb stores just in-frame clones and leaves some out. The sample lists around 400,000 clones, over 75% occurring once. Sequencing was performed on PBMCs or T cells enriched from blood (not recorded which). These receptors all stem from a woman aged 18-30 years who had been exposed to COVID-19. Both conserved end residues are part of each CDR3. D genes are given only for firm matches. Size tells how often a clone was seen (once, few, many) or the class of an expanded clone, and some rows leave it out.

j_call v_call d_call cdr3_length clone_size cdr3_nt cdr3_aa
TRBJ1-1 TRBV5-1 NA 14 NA TGCGCCAGCAGCTTAATCCAAGCCGATACTGAAGCTTTCTTT CASSLIQADTEAFF
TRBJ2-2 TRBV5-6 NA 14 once TGTGCCAGCAGCTTGGGGCTGAACACCGGGGAGCTGTTTTTT CASSLGLNTGELFF
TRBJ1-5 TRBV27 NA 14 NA TGTGCCAGCAGTTATTCGGGTGACAATCAGCCCCAGCATTTT CASSYSGDNQPQHF
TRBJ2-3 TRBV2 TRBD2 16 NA TGTGCCAGCAGTGAACTCAGCGGGGGGGCCATGGATACGCAGTATTTT CASSELSGGAMDTQYF
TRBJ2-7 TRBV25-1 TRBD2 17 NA TGTGCCAGCAGTGAGGGGAGACACCAGGGACTAGTGGACGAGCAGTACTTC CASSEGRHQGLVDEQYF
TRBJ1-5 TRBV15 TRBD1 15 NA TGTGCCACCAGCAGGTGGACAGGGGACGGCCAGCCCCAGCATTTT CATSRWTGDGQPQHF
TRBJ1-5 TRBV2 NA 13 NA TGTGCCAGCAGTGTGTCAAAGAGTCAGCCCCAGCATTTT CASSVSKSQPQHF
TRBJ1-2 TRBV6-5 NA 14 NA TGTGCCAGCAGCCCCGGGACTCCCGGAGGGGGCTACACCTTC CASSPGTPGGGYTF
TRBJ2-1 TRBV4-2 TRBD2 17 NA TGTGCCAGCAGCCAAGATCAGACTAGCGGGAGTTTAAATGAGCAGTTCTTC CASSQDQTSGSLNEQFF
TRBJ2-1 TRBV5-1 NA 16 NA TGCGCCAGCAGCTTGGTCTCTGCCGGCTCCTACAATGAGCAGTTCTTC CASSLVSAGSYNEQFF
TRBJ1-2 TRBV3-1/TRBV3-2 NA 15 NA TGTGCCAGCAGCCCCTCATCAGGGGCCACCTATGGCTACACCTTC CASSPSSGATYGYTF
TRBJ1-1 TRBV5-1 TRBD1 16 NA TGCGCCAGCAGCTTGGACCATCAGGGGGTTGGCACTGAAGCTTTCTTT CASSLDHQGVGTEAFF
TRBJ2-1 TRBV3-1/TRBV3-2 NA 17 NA TGTGCCAGCAGCCAAGATTTTTACCGGGTAACCTACAATGAGCAGTTCTTC CASSQDFYRVTYNEQFF
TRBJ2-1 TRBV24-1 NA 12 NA TGTGCCACCAGTGGGGGCAACAATGAGCAGTTCTTC CATSGGNNEQFF
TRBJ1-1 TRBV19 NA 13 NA TGTGCCAGTAGTATAGACAGGAATCCTGAAGCTTTCTTT CASSIDRNPEAFF
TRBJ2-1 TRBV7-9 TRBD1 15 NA TGTGCCAGCAGCTTGGTGGGACAGGGCACGAATGAGCAGTTCTTC CASSLVGQGTNEQFF
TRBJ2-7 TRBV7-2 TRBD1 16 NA TGTGCCAGCAGCTTAGTACGACAGGGGGTGTCCTACGAGCAGTACTTC CASSLVRQGVSYEQYF
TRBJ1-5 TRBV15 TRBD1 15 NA TGTGCCACCAGGTGGACAGGGGAGTTGGATCAGCCCCAGCATTTT CATRWTGELDQPQHF
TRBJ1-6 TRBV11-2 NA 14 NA TGTGCCGGGAGGGATAGCTCCTATAATTCACCCCTCCACTTT CAGRDSSYNSPLHF
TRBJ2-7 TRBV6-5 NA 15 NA TGTGCCAGCAGCCCCGCCGGAGGCAGGGGATACGAGCAGTACTTC CASSPAGGRGYEQYF
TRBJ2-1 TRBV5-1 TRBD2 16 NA TGCGCCAGCAGCCTCCGGACTAGCGGGAGTCACAATGAGCAGTTCTTC CASSLRTSGSHNEQFF
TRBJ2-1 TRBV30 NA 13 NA TGTGCCTGGGGGGCTCTCAGGGGCAATGAGCAGTTCTTC CAWGALRGNEQFF
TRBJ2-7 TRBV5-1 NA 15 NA TGCGCCAGCAGCTTTGATAGCGCGAGAGGGTACGAGCAGTACTTC CASSFDSARGYEQYF
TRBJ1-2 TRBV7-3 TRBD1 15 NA TGTGCCAGCAGCTTACGGGCAGGACAGGCCCTAGGCTACACCTTC CASSLRAGQALGYTF
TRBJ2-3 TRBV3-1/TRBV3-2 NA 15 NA TGTGCCAGCACTCGGGTACCCGGGTTCACAGATACGCAGTATTTT CASTRVPGFTDTQYF
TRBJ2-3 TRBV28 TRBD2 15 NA TGTGCCAGCAGAACGAGCGGGGAATGGACAGATACGCAGTATTTT CASRTSGEWTDTQYF
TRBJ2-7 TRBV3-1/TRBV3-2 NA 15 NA TGTGCCAGCAGCCAAGGTTATTCCAGGGCCTACGAGCAGTACTTC CASSQGYSRAYEQYF
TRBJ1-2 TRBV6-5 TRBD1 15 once TGTGCCAGCGCACCCAGGGGGGCCTTTAACTATGGCTACACCTTC CASAPRGAFNYGYTF
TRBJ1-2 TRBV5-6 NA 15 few TGTGCCAGCAGCTCCCGACCGGAGGCCCTTTATGGCTACACCTTC CASSSRPEALYGYTF
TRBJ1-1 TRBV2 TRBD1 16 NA TGTGCCAGCAGTGAACAGGGGGCGAAGGTGAACACTGAAGCTTTCTTT CASSEQGAKVNTEAFF
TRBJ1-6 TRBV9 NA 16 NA TGTGCCAGCAGCGCAGCGGGGAGCTCCTATAATTCACCCCTCCACTTT CASSAAGSSYNSPLHF
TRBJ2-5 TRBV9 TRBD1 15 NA TGTGCCAGCAGCCCTGGGGACAGGCCTCAAGAGACCCAGTACTTC CASSPGDRPQETQYF
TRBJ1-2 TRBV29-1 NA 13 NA TGCAGCGCAGATTCGCTACAGACCTATGGCTACACCTTC CSADSLQTYGYTF
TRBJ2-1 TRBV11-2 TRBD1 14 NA TGTGCCAGCAGCTTAGTACAGGGGGCTTATGAGCAGTTCTTC CASSLVQGAYEQFF
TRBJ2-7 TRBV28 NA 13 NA TGTGCCAGCAGTTTGTCCCTACGCTACGAGCAGTACTTC CASSLSLRYEQYF
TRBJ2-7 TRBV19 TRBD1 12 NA TGTGCCAGTAGTTCCGACAGGGTCGAGCAGTACTTC CASSSDRVEQYF
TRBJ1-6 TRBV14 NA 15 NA TGTGCCAGCAGCCAAGACGGCAGGGGAAGTTCACCCCTCCACTTT CASSQDGRGSSPLHF
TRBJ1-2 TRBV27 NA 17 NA TGTGCCAGCAGTCCGGGACTGCACCTCTCGGGCTTCTATGGCTACACCTTC CASSPGLHLSGFYGYTF
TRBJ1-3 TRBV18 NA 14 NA TGTGCCAGCTCACCCAAGGAGATTAGGAACACCATATATTTT CASSPKEIRNTIYF
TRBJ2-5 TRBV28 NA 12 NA TGTGCCAGCAGAGGGGCCCAAGAGACCCAGTACTTC CASRGAQETQYF
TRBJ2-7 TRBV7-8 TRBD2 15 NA TGTGCCAGCAGCTTCCCGGGAGGGCCTCCCGGCGAGCAGTACTTC CASSFPGGPPGEQYF
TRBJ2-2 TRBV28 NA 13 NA TGTGCCAGCCGCTCACTAGCCACCGGGGAGCTGTTTTTT CASRSLATGELFF
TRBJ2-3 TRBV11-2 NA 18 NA TGTGCCAGCAGCTTAGTTAGACTCCACTTCCCTCTCACAGATACGCAGTATTTT CASSLVRLHFPLTDTQYF
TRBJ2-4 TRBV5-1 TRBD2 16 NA TGCGCCAGCAGCGACGGACTAGCGGGGAGGGGAAACATTCAGTACTTC CASSDGLAGRGNIQYF
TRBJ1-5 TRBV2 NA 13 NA TGTGCCAGCAGTTATCAGGGGAATCAGCCCCAGCATTTT CASSYQGNQPQHF
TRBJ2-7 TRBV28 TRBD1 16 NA TGTGCCAGCAGATACGGCGGGACAGGGGATTCGTACGAGCAGTACTTC CASRYGGTGDSYEQYF
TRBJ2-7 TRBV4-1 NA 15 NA TGCGCCAGCAGCCAACTGGGGGCGCCCATGGACGAGCAGTACTTC CASSQLGAPMDEQYF
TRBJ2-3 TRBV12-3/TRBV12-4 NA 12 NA TGTGCCAGCAGTTTTCTCACAGATACGCAGTATTTT CASSFLTDTQYF
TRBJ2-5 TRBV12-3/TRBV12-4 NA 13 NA TGTGCCAGCAACCTCCCCGGGGGAGAGACCCAGTACTTC CASNLPGGETQYF
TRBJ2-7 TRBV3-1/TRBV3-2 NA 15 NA TGTGCCAGCAGCCTAACCGCAGGGTCTTCCGCCGAGCAGTACTTC CASSLTAGSSAEQYF
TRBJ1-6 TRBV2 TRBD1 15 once TGTGCCAGCAGCGCAGGGGGTATCTATAATTCACCCCTCCACTTT CASSAGGIYNSPLHF
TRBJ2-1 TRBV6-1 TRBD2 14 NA TGTGCCAGCAGTGAAGCGCCTAGCGGGAGGGAGCAGTTCTTC CASSEAPSGREQFF
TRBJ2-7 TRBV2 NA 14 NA TGTGCCAGCAGTGAGATGGACTACTCCTACGAGCAGTACTTC CASSEMDYSYEQYF